The 21 T cell receptor beta chains below come from one sample, sequenced in a study of Graves' ophthalmopathy and Graves' hyperthyroidism. As the template, RNA transcripts were used to amplify TCR beta CDR3 regions. Second-round multiplex PCR came after a first-round RT-PCR that employed HTBI primers. TCRdb ran MiXCR on the multiplex PCR reads and lists one entry per CDR3 protein. The sample lists about 740,000 distinct CDR3 sequences, around 40% seen once, with 44% in the top ten. Sequencing input: peripheral blood. These TCRs come from an adult man with Graves' ophthalmopathy.

The chain carries TRBV20-1 and TRBJ2-7; 12 bases match TRBD1. V dropped 8 bases and J dropped 6; count of bases not matched to a gene: 8. The CDR3 loop spans 13 amino acids. The germline V gene has CDR1 DFQATT and CDR2 SNEGSKA (reference sequence). CDR3 in DNA: TGCAGTACCAACCGGGACAGGGGGCTCGAGCAGTACTTC. Amino acids: CSTNRDRGLEQYF.

This clonotype turned up a few times. The chain couples TRBV7-9 to TRBJ1-2; D remains unclear. Germline V lookup: CDR1 SEHNR, CDR2 FQNEAQ (reference sequence). This CDR3 comprises 13 residues. V was cut by 5 bases and J by 8 bases, with 15 bases left in between. The CDR3 spells CASSPSRAGGYTF. The CDR3 region has the DNA TGTGCCAGCAGCCCGAGTCGTGCGGGAGGCTACACCTTC.

The rearrangement joins TRBV28 to TRBJ2-5; tentative D call: TRBD2 (5 bases). Germline CDR1 reads MDHEN; CDR2 reads SYDVKM. V lost 8 bases, J lost 2 bases, and 9 bases lay in between. The CDR3 covers 12 residues. CDR3 protein: CASEGRQETQYF. CDR3 DNA sequence: TGTGCCAGCGAGGGCAGACAAGAGACCCAGTACTTC.

The CDR3 loop reads CATSRDHRPGGSGNTIYF. CDR3 in DNA: TGTGCCACCAGCAGAGATCACCGGCCGGGTGGATCTGGAAACACCATATATTTT. The V and J genes are TRBV15 and TRBJ1-3; no clear D gene. The CDR3 covers 18 residues. V dropped 0 bases and J dropped 1 base, with 16 bases sitting between them. CDR1 and CDR2 from the germline V gene are LNHNV and YYDKDF (reference sequence).

This clonotype appeared a few times. The V and J genes are TRBV29-1 and TRBJ1-3, with D perhaps matching TRBD1 (5 bases). Trimming left V 0 bases short and J 5 bases short, with 14 bases between. This CDR3 is built from 15 residues. Germline CDR1 reads SQVTM; CDR2 reads ANQGSEA. The CDR3 region is CSVEDLSTARNTIYF. The CDR3 DNA is TGCAGCGTTGAAGATCTATCGACAGCGCGAAACACCATATATTTT.

V is TRBV7-9 and J is TRBJ1-4; TRBD1 is a possible D gene (5 bases). Germline CDR1 and CDR2: SEHNR and FQNEAQ (reference sequence). V was cut by 5 bases and J by 6 bases, with 13 bases left in between. The CDR3 consists of 14 residues. The CDR3 here is CASSQRGRDEKLFF. CDR3 nucleotides: TGTGCCAGCAGCCAGCGAGGCAGGGATGAAAAACTGTTTTTT.

This clonotype was found a few times. This chain uses TRBV7-2 with TRBJ2-7; unclear D gene. This CDR3 has 16 amino acids. The V end lost 0 bases, the J end lost 5 bases, and 17 bases lay between the germline ends. Germline assignment: CDR1 SGHTA and CDR2 FQGNSA. The CDR3 protein is CASSLAGLLGWDEQYF. The CDR3 nucleotides are TGTGCCAGCAGCTTAGCAGGGCTCCTGGGATGGGACGAGCAGTACTTC.

The J gene is TRBJ1-1, the V gene TRBV12-3 or TRBV12-4, with unresolved D. V was cut by 1 base and J by 3 bases, with 6 bases left in between. This CDR3 has 13 residues. This CDR3 reads CASSLDEDTEAFF. Written as DNA, the CDR3 is TGTGCCAGCAGTTTAGATGAGGACACTGAAGCTTTCTTT.

As for this clonotype: The germline gene is not matched at one end of the junction; a read error may be the cause. In DNA form, the CDR3 reads TGTGCCAGCAGCATAACTCGAGGACTCCCGAACACCGGGGAGCTGTTTTTT. The encoded protein is CASSITRGLPNTGELFF. The chain is built from TRBV7-3 and TRBJ2-2, with a weak D call TRBD2 (5 bases). CDR3 size: 17 residues. Per the germline V gene, CDR1 is SGHTA and CDR2 is FQGTGA.

About this clonotype: Since no conserved phenylalanine or tryptophan closes the CDR3, a read error is the likely cause. The rearrangement links TRBV20-1 to TRBJ1-4; D is undetermined. Germline V gene data show CDR1 as DFQATT and CDR2 as SNEGSKA (reference sequence). The CDR3 totals 11 residues. V lost 5 bases and J lost 6, with 7 bases in between. The CDR3 spells CSAYAYEKLFS. CDR3 DNA: TGCAGTGCTTACGCCTATGAAAAACTGTTTTCT.

J is TRBJ2-7 and V is TRBV29-1; D perhaps matches TRBD1 (5 bases). The CDR3 runs 12 residues. Germline V gives CDR1 SQVTM, CDR2 ANQGSEA. With 5 bases removed from V and 4 bases from J, the gap between germline ends came to 12 bases. This CDR3 is CSVTPGLYEQYF. As DNA, the CDR3 is TGCAGCGTTACCCCAGGGTTATACGAGCAGTACTTC.

In its sample, this clonotype was seen a few times. The chain employs TRBV7-9 and TRBJ1-1; the D is unclear. This CDR3 spans 14 amino acids. Trimming took off 3 bases at V and 4 bases at J, with 12 bases between the two ends. Germline V CDR1 and CDR2: SEHNR, FQNEAQ (reference sequence). The chain's CDR3 is CASSLDPGATEAFF. CDR3 nucleotides: TGTGCCAGCAGCTTGGATCCCGGCGCCACTGAAGCTTTCTTT.

The chain couples TRBV7-9 to TRBJ2-7; D might be TRBD2 (5 bases). The CDR3 consists of 12 residues. Looked up from germline, CDR1 is SEHNR and CDR2 is FQNEAQ (reference sequence). With 0 bases removed from V and 8 bases from J, the gap between germline ends came to 8 bases. The CDR3 nucleotides are TGTGCCAGCAGCTTAGCGGGAGCGCAGCAGTACTTC. It translates to CASSLAGAQQYF.

This clonotype was counted at least ten times. The chain is built from TRBV2 and TRBJ1-1, with TRBD1 matching 7 bases. The CDR3 spans 17 residues. The trim removed 3 bases at V and 1 base at J, leaving 11 bases unmatched. Germline V gene lookup returns CDR1 SNHLY and CDR2 FYNNEI. DNA for the CDR3: TGTGCCAGCAGTGATACAGGGGAACGGGGGGGGAACACTGAAGCTTTCTTT. Translation: CASSDTGERGGNTEAFF. Full variable domain (missing parts from reference TRBV2 and TRBJ1-1): EPEVTQTPSHQVTQMGQEVILRCVPISNHLYFYWYRQILGQKVEFLVSFYNNEISEKSEIFDDQFSVERPDGSNFTLKIRSTKLEDSAMYFCASSDTGERGGNTEAFFGQGTRLTVV.

The chain uses TRBV29-1 and TRBJ2-6; a weak D match, TRBD1 (5 bases). CDR1 is SQVTM and CDR2 is ANQGSEA in the germline V gene. The ends were cut back, 6 bases at V and 5 bases at J, with 5 bases in the middle. The CDR3 has 11 amino acids. The DNA of the CDR3 is TGCAGCGTGGACAGGGCCAACGTCCTGACTTTC. This sequence encodes CSVDRANVLTF.

This chain joins TRBV7-9 and TRBJ2-5, with D tentatively TRBD2 (6 bases). The germline gives CDR1 SEHNR, CDR2 FQNEAQ (reference sequence). The CDR3 is 15 amino acids. Trimming removed 1 base at V and 7 bases at J, with 16 bases between. CDR3 amino acids: CASSLGGGSWGTQYF. As DNA, the CDR3 is TGTGCCAGCAGCTTAGGGGGAGGCTCATGGGGGACCCAGTACTTC.

As to this clonotype: One end of the junction varies from germline; a read error may be responsible. The chain joins TRBV10-3 to TRBJ2-7, with 12 bases fitting TRBD2. Germline V gives CDR1 ENHRY, CDR2 SYGVKD. This CDR3 contains 15 residues. The DNA for the CDR3 is TGTGCCAGCAGTTACCAACTAGCGGGAGGACAGGAGCAGTACTTC. Residues: CASSYQLAGGQEQYF.

There are many counts of this clonotype. This CDR3 reads CASSQVRGAREKLFF. CDR3 coding DNA: TGTGCCAGCAGCCAAGTGAGGGGGGCTCGGGAAAAACTGTTTTTT. The V and J genes are TRBV14 and TRBJ1-4, with D perhaps matching TRBD1 (6 bases). V shed 1 base and J shed 8 bases, with 14 bases lying between them. This CDR3 contains 15 residues. Germline CDR1 SGHDN, CDR2 FVKESK. The variable domain in full, completed from reference TRBV14 and TRBJ1-4, reads EAGVTQFPSHSVIEKGQTVTLRCDPISGHDNLYWYRRVMGKEIKFLLHFVKESKQDESGMPNNRFLAERTGGTYSTLKVQPAELEDSGVYFCASSQVRGAREKLFFGSGTQLSVL.

The CDR3 region is CAISRPGQGQRSGNTIYF. The CDR3 DNA follows: TGTGCCATCAGTCGACCTGGACAGGGCCAGAGGTCTGGAAACACCATATATTTT. The chain couples TRBV10-3 to TRBJ1-3; 8 bases fit TRBD1. The germline CDR1 and CDR2 sequences are ENHRY and SYGVKD. The CDR3 extends over 18 amino acids. Trimming took 5 bases from V and 1 from J; bases not matched to a gene: 13.

This clonotype has a handful of counts. The rearrangement joins TRBV9 to TRBJ2-5; 7 bases are a match to TRBD2. The CDR3 covers 16 residues. Unmatched junction bases numbered 11, after V lost 1 base and J lost 5 bases. Germline values: CDR1 SGDLS, CDR2 YYNGEE. The CDR3 here is CASSVSIGAGEETQYF. The CDR3 coding sequence is TGTGCCAGCAGCGTATCCATCGGGGCGGGGGAGGAGACCCAGTACTTC.

This sequence joins TRBV25-1 and TRBJ1-4; D remains unclear. From germline, CDR1 is MGHDK and CDR2 SYGVNS. The V end lost 5 bases, the J end lost 1 base, and 8 bases lay between the germline ends. The CDR3 is made up of 14 amino acids. CDR3 protein: CASSLSQTNEKLFF. The CDR3 DNA reads as TGTGCCAGCAGTTTATCACAAACTAATGAAAAACTGTTTTTT.